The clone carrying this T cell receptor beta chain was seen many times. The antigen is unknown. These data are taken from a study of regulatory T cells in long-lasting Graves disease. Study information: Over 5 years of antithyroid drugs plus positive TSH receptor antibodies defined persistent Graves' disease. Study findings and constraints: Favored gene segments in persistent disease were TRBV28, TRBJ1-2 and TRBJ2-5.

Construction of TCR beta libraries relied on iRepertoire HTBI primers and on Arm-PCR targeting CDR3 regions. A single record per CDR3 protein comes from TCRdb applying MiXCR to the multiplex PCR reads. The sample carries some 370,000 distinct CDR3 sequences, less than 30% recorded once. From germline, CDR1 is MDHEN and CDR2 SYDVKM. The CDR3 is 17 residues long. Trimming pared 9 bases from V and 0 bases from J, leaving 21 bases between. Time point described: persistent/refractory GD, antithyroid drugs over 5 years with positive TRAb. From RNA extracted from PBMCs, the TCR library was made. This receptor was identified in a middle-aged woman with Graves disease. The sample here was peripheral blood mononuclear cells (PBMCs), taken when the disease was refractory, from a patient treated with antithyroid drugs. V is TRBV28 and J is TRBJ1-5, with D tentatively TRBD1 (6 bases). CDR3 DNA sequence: TGTGCCAGTCTCACGGGGGGGGGGACATTTAGCAATCAGCCCCAGCATTTT. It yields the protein CASLTGGGTFSNQPQHF.